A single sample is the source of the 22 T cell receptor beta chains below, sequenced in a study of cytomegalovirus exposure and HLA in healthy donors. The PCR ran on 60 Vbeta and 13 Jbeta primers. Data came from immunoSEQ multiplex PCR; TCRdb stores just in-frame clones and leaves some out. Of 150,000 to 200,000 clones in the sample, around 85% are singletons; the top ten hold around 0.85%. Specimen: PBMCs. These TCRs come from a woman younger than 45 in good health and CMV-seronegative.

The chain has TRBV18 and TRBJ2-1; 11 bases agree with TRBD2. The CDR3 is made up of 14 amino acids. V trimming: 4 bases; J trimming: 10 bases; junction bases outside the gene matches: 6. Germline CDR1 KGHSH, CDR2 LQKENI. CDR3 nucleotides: TGTGCCAGCTCACGGCGACTAGCGGGAAACGAGCAGTTCTTC. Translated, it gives CASSRRLAGNEQFF.

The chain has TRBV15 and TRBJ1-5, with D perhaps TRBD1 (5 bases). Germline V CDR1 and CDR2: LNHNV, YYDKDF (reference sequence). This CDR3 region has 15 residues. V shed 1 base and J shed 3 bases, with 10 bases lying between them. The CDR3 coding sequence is TGTGCCACCAGCAGAGGGCAGGGCCCCAATCAGCCCCAGCATTTT. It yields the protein CATSRGQGPNQPQHF.

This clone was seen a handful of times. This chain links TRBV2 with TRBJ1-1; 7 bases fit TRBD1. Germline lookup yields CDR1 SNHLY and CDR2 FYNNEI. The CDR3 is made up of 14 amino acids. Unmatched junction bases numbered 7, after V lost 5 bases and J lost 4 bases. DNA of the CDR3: TGTGCCAGCAGTAAACAGACAGGGTTCACTGAAGCTTTCTTT. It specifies CASSKQTGFTEAFF. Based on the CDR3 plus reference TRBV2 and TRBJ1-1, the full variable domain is EPEVTQTPSHQVTQMGQEVILRCVPISNHLYFYWYRQILGQKVEFLVSFYNNEISEKSEIFDDQFSVERPDGSNFTLKIRSTKLEDSAMYFCASSKQTGFTEAFFGQGTRLTVV.

This chain's CDR3 is CASSPWTEPRDRYF. In nucleotides, the CDR3 is TGTGCCAGCAGCCCATGGACAGAACCCAGAGATCGGTACTTC. This rearrangement joins TRBV11-2 to TRBJ2-7; a possible D gene is TRBD1 (6 bases). This CDR3 is built from 14 residues. Germline V gene lookup returns CDR1 SGHAT and CDR2 FQNNGV. Trimming took off 5 bases at V and 12 bases at J, with 23 bases between the two ends.

The CDR3 sequence is CASSLGRTGVKDTGELFF. Here the CDR3 DNA reads TGTGCCAGCAGCTTAGGCCGGACTGGGGTCAAGGACACCGGGGAGCTGTTTTTT. This sequence joins TRBV13 and TRBJ2-2; perhaps TRBD2 as D (5 bases). CDR3 length equals 18 residues. Germline CDR1 is PRHDT and CDR2 is FYEKMQ (reference sequence). V gave up 0 bases and J gave up 3 bases, with 17 bases separating them.

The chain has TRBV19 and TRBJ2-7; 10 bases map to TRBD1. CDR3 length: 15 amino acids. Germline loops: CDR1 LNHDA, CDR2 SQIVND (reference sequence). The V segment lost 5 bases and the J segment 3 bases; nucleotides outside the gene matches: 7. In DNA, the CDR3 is TGTGCCAGTAGTCTCGGGACAGGGGCCATCTACGAGCAGTACTTC. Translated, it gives CASSLGTGAIYEQYF.

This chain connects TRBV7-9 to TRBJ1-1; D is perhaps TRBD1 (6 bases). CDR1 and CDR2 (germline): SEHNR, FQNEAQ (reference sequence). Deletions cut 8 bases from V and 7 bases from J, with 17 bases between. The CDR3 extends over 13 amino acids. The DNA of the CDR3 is TGTGCCAGCCGTATCCGGGGGGCGGGTGAAGCTTTCTTT. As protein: CASRIRGAGEAFF.

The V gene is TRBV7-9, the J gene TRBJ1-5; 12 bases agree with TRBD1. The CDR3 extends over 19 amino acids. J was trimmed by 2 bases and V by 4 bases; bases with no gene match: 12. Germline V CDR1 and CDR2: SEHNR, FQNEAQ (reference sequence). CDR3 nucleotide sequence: TGTGCCAGCAGCTCAGGACCGGGACAGGGGGCGCGGGGCAATCAGCCCCAGCATTTT. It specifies CASSSGPGQGARGNQPQHF.

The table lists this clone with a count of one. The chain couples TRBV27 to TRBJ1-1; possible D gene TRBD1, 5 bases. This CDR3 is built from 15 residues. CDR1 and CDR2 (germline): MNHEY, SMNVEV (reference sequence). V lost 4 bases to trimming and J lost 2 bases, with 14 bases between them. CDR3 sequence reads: CASSSAGGSNTEAFF. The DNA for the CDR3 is TGTGCCAGCAGTTCGGCGGGGGGTAGTAACACTGAAGCTTTCTTT.

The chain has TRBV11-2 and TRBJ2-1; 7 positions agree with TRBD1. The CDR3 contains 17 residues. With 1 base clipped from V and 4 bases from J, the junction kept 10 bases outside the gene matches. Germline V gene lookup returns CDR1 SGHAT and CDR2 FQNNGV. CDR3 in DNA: TGTGCCAGCAGCTTAGCGGGGACAGCAACTCTTTACAATGAGCAGTTCTTC. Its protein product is CASSLAGTATLYNEQFF.

The CDR3 reads CASSPSGTVSYEQYF. The CDR3 coding sequence is TGCGCCAGCAGCCCATCCGGGACAGTCTCCTACGAGCAGTACTTC. The rearrangement uses TRBV5-1 and TRBJ2-7, with TRBD1 matching over 7 bases. Germline V CDR1 and CDR2: SGHRS, YFSETQ. The CDR3 sequence is 15 residues long. The V gene end was trimmed by 4 bases and the J gene end by 0 bases; junction bases not matched to a gene: 7.

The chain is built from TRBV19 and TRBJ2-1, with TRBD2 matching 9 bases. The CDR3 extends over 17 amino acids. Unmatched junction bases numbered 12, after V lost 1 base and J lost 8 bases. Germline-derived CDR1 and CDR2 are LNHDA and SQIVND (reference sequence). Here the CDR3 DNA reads TGTGCCAGTAGTATAGCTCTCTCTAGCGGGACATTGTATGAGCAGTTCTTC. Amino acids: CASSIALSSGTLYEQFF.

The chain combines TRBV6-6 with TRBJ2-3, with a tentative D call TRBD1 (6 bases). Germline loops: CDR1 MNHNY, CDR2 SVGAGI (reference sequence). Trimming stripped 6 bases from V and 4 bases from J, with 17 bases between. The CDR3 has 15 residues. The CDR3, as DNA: TGTGCCAGCAGACCGTCGGGGAAGGGGGCAGATACGCAGTATTTT. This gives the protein CASRPSGKGADTQYF.

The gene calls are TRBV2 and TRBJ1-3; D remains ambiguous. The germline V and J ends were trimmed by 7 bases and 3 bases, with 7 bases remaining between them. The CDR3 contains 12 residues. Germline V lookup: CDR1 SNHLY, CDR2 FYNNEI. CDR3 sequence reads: CASKTDGNTIYF. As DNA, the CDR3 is TGTGCCAGCAAGACTGATGGAAACACCATATATTTT.

CDR3 coding DNA: TGTGCCAGCAGCGTAGACCCATCCAGGAGCGGTACGCAGTATTTT. Protein sequence: CASSVDPSRSGTQYF. The chain carries TRBV9 and TRBJ2-3; the D gene is possibly TRBD2 (5 bases). The germline V gene has CDR1 SGDLS and CDR2 YYNGEE. The CDR3 has 15 amino acids. V shed 0 bases and J shed 8 bases, with 16 bases lying between them.

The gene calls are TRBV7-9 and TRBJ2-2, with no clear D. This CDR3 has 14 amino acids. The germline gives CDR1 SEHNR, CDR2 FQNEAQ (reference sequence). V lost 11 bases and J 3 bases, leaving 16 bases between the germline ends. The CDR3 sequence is CAPPGRLDTGELFF. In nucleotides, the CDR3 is TGTGCCCCCCCTGGCAGGCTGGACACCGGGGAGCTGTTTTTT.

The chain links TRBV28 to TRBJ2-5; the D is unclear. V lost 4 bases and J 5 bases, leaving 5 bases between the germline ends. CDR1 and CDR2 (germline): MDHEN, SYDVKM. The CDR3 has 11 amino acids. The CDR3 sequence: CASSYTETQYF. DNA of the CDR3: TGTGCCAGCAGTTATACTGAGACCCAGTACTTC.

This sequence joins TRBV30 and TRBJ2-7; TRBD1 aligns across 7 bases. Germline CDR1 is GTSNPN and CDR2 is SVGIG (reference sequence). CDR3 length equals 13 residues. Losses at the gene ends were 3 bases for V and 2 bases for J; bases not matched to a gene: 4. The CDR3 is CAWSKQGPYEQYF. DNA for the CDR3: TGTGCCTGGAGCAAACAGGGGCCCTACGAGCAGTACTTC.

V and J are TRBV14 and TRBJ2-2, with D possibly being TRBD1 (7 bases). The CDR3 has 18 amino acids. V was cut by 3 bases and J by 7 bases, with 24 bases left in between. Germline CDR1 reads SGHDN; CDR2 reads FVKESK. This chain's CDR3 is CASSHLGGGVYKGGELFF. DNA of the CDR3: TGTGCCAGCAGCCATTTAGGGGGCGGGGTCTATAAGGGCGGGGAGCTGTTTTTT. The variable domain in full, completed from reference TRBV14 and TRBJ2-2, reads EAGVTQFPSHSVIEKGQTVTLRCDPISGHDNLYWYRRVMGKEIKFLLHFVKESKQDESGMPNNRFLAERTGGTYSTLKVQPAELEDSGVYFCASSHLGGGVYKGGELFFGEGSRLTVL.

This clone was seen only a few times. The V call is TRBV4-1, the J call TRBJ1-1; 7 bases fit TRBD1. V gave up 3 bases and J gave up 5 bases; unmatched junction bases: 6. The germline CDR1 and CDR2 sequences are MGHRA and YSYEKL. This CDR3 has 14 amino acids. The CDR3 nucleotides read TGCGCCAGCAGCCAGCTGATGACAGGGACTGAAGCTTTCTTT. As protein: CASSQLMTGTEAFF.

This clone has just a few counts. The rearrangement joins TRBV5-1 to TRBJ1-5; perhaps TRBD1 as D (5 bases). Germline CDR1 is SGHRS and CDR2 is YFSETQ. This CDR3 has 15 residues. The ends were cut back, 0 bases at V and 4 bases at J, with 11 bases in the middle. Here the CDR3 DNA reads TGCGCCAGCAGCTTGGGGGGCGGGGTGAATCAGCCCCAGCATTTT. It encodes CASSLGGGVNQPQHF.

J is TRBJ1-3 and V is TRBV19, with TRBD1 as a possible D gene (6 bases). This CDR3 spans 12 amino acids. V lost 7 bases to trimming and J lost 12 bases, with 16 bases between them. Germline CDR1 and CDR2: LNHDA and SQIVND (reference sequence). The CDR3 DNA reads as TGTGCCAGTATCCCGACGGGGGGCCGCATATATTTT. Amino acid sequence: CASIPTGGRIYF.